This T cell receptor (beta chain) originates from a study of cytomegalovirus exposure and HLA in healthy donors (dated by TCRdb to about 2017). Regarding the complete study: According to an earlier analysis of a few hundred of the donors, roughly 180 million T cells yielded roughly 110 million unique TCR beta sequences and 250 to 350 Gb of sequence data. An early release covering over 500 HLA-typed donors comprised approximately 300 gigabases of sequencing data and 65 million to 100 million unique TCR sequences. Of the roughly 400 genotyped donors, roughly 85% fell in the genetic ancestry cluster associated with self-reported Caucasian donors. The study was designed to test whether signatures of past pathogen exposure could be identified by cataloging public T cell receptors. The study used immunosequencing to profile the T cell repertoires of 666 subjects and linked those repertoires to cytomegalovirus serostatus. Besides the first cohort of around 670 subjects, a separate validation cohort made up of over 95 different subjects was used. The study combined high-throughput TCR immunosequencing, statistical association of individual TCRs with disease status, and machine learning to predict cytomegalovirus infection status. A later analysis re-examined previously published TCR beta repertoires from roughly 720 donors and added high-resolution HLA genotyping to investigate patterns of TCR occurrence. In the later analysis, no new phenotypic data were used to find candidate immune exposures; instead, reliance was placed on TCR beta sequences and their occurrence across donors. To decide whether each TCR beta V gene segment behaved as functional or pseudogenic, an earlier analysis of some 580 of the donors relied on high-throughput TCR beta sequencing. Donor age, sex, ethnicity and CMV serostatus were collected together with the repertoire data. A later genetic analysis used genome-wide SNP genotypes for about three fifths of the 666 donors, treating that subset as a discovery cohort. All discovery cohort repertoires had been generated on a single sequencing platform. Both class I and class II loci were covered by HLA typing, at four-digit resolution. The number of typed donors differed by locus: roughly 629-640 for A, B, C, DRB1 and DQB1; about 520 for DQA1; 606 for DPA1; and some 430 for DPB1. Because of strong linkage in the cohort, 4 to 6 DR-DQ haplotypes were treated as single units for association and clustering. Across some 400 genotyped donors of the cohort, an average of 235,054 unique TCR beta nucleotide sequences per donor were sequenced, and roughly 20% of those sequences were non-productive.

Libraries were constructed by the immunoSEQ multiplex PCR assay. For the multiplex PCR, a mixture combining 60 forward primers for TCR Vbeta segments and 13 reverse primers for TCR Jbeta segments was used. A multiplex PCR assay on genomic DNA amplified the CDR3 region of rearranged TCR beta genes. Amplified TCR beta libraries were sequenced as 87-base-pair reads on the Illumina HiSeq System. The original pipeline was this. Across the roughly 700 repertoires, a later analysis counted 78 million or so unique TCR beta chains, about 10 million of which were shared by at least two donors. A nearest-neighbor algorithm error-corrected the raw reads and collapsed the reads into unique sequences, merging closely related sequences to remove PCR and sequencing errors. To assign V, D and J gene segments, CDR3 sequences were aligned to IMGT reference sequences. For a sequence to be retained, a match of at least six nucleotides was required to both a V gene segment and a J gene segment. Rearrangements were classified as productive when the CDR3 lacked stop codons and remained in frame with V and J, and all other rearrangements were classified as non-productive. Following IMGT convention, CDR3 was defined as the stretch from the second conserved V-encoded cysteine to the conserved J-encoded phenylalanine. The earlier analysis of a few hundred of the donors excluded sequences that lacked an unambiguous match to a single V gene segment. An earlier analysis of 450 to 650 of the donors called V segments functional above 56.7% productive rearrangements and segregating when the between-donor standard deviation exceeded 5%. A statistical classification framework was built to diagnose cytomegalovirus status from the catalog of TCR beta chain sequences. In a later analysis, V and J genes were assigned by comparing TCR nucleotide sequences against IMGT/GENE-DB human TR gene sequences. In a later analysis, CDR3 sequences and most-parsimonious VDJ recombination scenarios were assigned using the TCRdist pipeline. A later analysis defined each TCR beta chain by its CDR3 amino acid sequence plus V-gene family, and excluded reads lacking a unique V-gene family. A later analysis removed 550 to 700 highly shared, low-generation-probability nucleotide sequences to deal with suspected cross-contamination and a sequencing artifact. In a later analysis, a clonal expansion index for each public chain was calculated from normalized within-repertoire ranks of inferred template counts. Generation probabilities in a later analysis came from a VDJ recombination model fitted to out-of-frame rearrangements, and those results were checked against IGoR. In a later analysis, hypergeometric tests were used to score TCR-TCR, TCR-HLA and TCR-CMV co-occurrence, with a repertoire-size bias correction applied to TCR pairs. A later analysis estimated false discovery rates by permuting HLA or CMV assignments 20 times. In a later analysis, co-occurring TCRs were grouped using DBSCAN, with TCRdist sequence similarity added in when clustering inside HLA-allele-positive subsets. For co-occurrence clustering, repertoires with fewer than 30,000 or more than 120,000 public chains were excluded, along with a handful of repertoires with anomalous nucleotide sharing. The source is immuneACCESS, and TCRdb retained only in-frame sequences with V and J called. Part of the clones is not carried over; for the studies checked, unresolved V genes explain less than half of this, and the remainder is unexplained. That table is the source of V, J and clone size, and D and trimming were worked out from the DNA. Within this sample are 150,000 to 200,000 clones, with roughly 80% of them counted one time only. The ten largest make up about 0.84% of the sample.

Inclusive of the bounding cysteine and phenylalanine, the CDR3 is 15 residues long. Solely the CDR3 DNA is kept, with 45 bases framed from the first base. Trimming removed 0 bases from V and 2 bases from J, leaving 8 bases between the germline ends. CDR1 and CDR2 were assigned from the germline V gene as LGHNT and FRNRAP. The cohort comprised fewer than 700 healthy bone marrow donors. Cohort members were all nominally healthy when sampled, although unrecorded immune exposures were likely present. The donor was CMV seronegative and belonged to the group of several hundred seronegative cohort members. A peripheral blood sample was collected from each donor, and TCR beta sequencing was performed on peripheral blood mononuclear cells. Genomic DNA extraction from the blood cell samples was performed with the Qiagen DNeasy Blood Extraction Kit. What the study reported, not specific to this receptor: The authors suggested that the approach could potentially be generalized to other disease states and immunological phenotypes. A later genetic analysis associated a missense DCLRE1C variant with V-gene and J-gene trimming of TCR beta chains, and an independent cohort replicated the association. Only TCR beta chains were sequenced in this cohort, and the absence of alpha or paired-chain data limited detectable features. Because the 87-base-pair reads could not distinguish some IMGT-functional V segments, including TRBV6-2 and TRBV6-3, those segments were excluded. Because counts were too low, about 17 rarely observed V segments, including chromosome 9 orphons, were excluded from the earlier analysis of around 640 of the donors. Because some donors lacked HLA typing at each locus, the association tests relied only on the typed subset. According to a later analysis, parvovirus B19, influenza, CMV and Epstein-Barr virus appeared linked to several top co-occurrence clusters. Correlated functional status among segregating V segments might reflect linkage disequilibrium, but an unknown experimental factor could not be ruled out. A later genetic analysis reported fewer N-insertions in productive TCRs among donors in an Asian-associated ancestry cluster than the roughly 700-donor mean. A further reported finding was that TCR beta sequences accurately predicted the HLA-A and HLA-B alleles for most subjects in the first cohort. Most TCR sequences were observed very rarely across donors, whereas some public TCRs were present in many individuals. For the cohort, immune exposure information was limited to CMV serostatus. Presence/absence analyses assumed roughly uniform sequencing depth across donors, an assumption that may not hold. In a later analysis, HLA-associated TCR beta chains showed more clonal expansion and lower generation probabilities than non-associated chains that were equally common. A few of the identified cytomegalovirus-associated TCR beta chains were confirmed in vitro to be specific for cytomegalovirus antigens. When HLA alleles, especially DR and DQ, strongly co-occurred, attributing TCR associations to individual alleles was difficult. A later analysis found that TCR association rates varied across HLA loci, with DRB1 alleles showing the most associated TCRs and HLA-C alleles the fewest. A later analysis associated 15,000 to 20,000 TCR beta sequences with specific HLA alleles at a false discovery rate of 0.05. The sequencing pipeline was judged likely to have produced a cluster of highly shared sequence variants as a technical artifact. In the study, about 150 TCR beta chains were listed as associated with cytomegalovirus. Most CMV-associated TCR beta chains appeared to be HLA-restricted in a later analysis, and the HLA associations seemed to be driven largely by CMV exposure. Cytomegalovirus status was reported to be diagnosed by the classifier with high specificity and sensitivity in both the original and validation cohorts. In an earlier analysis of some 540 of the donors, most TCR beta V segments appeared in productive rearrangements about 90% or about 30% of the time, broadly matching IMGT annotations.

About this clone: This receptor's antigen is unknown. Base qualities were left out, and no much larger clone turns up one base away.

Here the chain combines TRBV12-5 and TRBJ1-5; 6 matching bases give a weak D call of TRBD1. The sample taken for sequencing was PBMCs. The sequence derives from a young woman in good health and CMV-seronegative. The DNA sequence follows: TGTGCTAGTGGTTTGGTACAGGGCGGCAATCAGCCCCAGCATTTT. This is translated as CASGLVQGGNQPQHF.